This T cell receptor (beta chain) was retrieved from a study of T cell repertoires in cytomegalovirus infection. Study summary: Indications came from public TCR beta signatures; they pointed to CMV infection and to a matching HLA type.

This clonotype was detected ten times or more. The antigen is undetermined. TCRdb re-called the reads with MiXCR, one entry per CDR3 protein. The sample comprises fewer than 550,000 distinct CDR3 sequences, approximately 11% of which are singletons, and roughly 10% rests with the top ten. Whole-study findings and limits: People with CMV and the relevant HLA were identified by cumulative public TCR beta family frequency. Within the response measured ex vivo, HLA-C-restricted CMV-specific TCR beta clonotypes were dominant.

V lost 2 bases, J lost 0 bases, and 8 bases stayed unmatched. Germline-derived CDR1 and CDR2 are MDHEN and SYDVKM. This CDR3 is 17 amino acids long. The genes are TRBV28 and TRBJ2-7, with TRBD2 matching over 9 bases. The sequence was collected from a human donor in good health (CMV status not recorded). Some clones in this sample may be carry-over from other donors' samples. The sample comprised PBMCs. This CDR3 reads CASSLRLAAKSSYEQYF. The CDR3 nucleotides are TGTGCCAGCAGTTTAAGACTAGCGGCAAAATCCTCCTACGAGCAGTACTTC.